A single T cell receptor (beta chain) is shown here with its context. This record comes from a study of lymphopenia after photon versus proton radiotherapy. Looked up from germline, CDR1 is MGHRA and CDR2 is YSYEKL. V trimming: 1 base; J trimming: 3 bases; junction bases outside the gene matches: 2. The CDR3 has 15 residues. Method: immunoSEQ multiplex PCR; TCRdb's copy keeps in-frame clones and lacks some. The table includes roughly 32,000 clones, 94% detected once. This rearrangement joins TRBV4-1 to TRBJ2-5; TRBD2 agrees at 10 bases. The input for sequencing was peripheral blood, taken from a patient treated with photon-based radiotherapy. The receptor was derived from a woman between 45 and 65 years old with cholangiocarcinoma. The CDR3: CASSQVTSGEETQYF. The CDR3 region has the DNA TGCGCCAGCAGCCAAGTTACTAGCGGGGAAGAGACCCAGTACTTC.